The count of the clone carrying this T cell receptor beta chain is one. These data originate in a study of blood T cell repertoires in COVID-19. Study at large: From the United States, Italy and Spain came samples of acute and convalescent COVID-19. Nucleic acid was either cDNA or gDNA, and it came from T cells, B-cell-depleted T cells, or PBMCs.

Clones were sequenced by immunoSEQ multiplex PCR, and TCRdb holds only the in-frame ones, with some missing. The sample holds over 45,000 clones, roughly 85% seen once. The CDR3 has 15 residues. CDR1 and CDR2 from the germline V gene are KGHDR and SFDVKD. V gave up 4 bases and J gave up 0 bases; unmatched junction bases: 4. This chain uses TRBV24-1 with TRBJ2-7; 8 positions agree with TRBD2. Specimen: peripheral blood. The source is a human donor in a cohort sampled during active COVID-19. The CDR3 sequence: CATSEGGGPSYEQYF. The CDR3 region has the DNA TGTGCCACCAGTGAAGGCGGGGGGCCCTCCTACGAGCAGTACTTC.